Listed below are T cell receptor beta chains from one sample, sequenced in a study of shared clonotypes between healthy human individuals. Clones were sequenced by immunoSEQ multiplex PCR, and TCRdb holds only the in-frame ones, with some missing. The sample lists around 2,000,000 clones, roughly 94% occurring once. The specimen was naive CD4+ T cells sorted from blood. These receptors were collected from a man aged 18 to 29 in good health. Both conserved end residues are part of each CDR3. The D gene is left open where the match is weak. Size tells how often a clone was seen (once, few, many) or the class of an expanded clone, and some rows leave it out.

CASSRYRADTEAFF,TGTGCCAGCAGCCGATACAGGGCGGACACTGAAGCTTTCTTT,.,TRBJ1-1,.,TRBV5-4
CASSEGWESDTQYF,TGTGCCAGCAGTGAAGGGTGGGAGTCAGATACGCAGTATTTT,.,TRBJ2-3,.,TRBV6-1
CASSLHSSGEQETQYF,TGTGCCAGCAGCTTGCACTCTAGCGGGGAACAAGAGACCCAGTACTTC,TRBD2,TRBJ2-5,.,TRBV7-3
CASSSRLNTEAFF,TGTGCCAGCAGCTCCCGACTGAACACTGAAGCTTTCTTT,.,TRBJ1-1,.,TRBV7-6
CASSLQSVSGTQYF,TGTGCCAGCAGCTTACAATCCGTCTCTGGCACCCAGTACTTC,.,TRBJ2-5,.,TRBV7-8
CASTFTGTGANVLTF,TGTGCCAGCACCTTTACAGGGACTGGGGCCAACGTCCTGACTTTC,.,TRBJ2-6,.,TRBV6-5
CASSESGVRQGATDTQYF,TGTGCCAGCAGTGAATCCGGGGTTAGACAGGGGGCTACAGATACGCAGTATTTT,TRBD1,TRBJ2-3,.,TRBV25-1
CASSYSAVSYEQYF,TGTGCCAGCAGTTACTCGGCTGTTTCCTACGAGCAGTACTTC,.,TRBJ2-7,once,TRBV6-5
CASSTKKGWDYNSPLHF,TGTGCCAGCAGTACAAAAAAGGGGTGGGACTATAATTCACCCCTCCACTTT,.,TRBJ1-6,.,TRBV27
CASSSGQGSHEQYF,TGCGCCAGCAGCTCCGGACAGGGGTCCCACGAGCAGTACTTC,TRBD1,TRBJ2-7,.,TRBV5-1
CAISESGTGATDTQYF,TGTGCCATCAGTGAGTCGGGGACAGGGGCCACAGATACGCAGTATTTT,TRBD1,TRBJ2-3,.,TRBV10-3
CASSLTGPNEQFF,TGCGCCAGCAGCCTAACAGGGCCCAATGAGCAGTTCTTC,.,TRBJ2-1,.,TRBV5-1
CASSTGTYGYTF,TGTGCCAGCTCGACAGGGACCTATGGCTACACCTTC,TRBD1,TRBJ1-2,once,TRBV18
CASSPGTATSNYGYTF,TGTGCCAGCAGTCCTGGGACAGCAACTTCTAACTATGGCTACACCTTC,TRBD1,TRBJ1-2,.,TRBV28
CSVQGNTEAFF,TGCAGCGTCCAGGGGAACACTGAAGCTTTCTTT,.,TRBJ1-1,once,TRBV29-1
CASSLGTGVTGELFF,TGTGCCAGCAGCTTAGGGACAGGGGTCACCGGGGAGCTGTTTTTT,TRBD1,TRBJ2-2,.,TRBV7-9
CASSLNRGSPLHF,TGTGCCAGCAGTCTTAACAGGGGCTCACCCCTCCACTTT,TRBD1,TRBJ1-6,.,TRBV28
CASSWGQGGTEAFF,TGTGCCAGCAGTTGGGGGCAGGGGGGCACTGAAGCTTTCTTT,TRBD1,TRBJ1-1,.,TRBV6-4
CASSQKRTSGGTSGSYEQYF,TGCGCCAGCAGTCAGAAACGGACTTCCGGTGGGACTAGCGGGTCCTACGAGCAGTACTTC,TRBD2,TRBJ2-7,.,TRBV23-1
CASSAGGGANVLTF,TGTGCCAGCAGTGCTGGGGGTGGGGCCAACGTCCTGACTTTC,.,TRBJ2-6,.,TRBV25-1
CASSPYRHTEAFF,TGTGCCAGCTCACCTTACAGACACACTGAAGCTTTCTTT,.,TRBJ1-1,once,TRBV18
CASSESRGNTIYF,TGTGCCAGCAGTGAATCACGTGGGAACACCATATATTTT,.,TRBJ1-3,.,TRBV2
CASSYQGTGENRGYTF,TGTGCCAGCAGTTATCAAGGGACAGGGGAGAACCGTGGCTACACCTTC,TRBD1,TRBJ1-2,.,TRBV6-5
CASSNSINSYEQYF,TGTGCCAGCAGTAATTCGATTAACTCCTACGAGCAGTACTTC,.,TRBJ2-7,.,TRBV27